The source of this TCR beta chain is a study of regulatory T cells in long-lasting Graves disease. Findings and caveats of the study: Blood alone, not thyroid tissue, was studied. Accuracy was possibly reduced by small sample size.

CDR3 size: 14 residues. The V gene's germline CDR1 is SEHNR and CDR2 FQNEAQ (reference sequence). The V end lost 5 bases, the J end lost 2 bases, and 13 bases lay between the germline ends. Arm-PCR of CDR3 regions and iRepertoire HTBI primers were used to build TCR beta libraries. MiXCR, applied by TCRdb to the multiplex PCR reads, yields one record per CDR3 protein. Of around 250,000 distinct CDR3 sequences listed, around 19% were seen once; the top ten hold 14%. Ten or more counts support this clonotype. Its antigen remains unidentified. The time point is: newly diagnosed GD, antithyroid drugs for less than 3 months. PBMCs were the source of the RNA used for TCR sequencing. The same sample was also studied in work on T cells in Graves' hyperthyroidism and ophthalmopathy. Turning to that study: When the TCR CDR3 underwent first-round RT-PCR, the HTBI primer set was used. Expanded thyroid clonotypes (above 0.001) were mostly also found in blood.

V usage is TRBV7-9 and J usage is TRBJ2-7, with D perhaps TRBD1 (6 bases). The sequence was collected from a woman in her twenties or thirties with Graves disease. The sample here was peripheral blood mononuclear cells (PBMCs), taken at new diagnosis, from a patient treated with antithyroid drugs. The CDR3, as DNA: TGTGCCAGCAGCGACGAACGACAGGCCTACGAGCAGTACTTC. This sequence encodes CASSDERQAYEQYF.